This TCR beta chain came from a study of PD-1 blockade in classical Hodgkin lymphoma. The table came from immunoSEQ multiplex PCR; TCRdb's copy has only in-frame clones and leaves some out. The table shows around 35,000 clones, with approximately 86% occurring only once. This CDR3 spans 14 amino acids. Trimming removed 5 bases from V and 4 bases from J, with 15 bases in between. Germline V gene lookup returns CDR1 SGHNT and CDR2 YENEEA. All patients relapsed after autologous stem cell transplantation, and brentuximab vedotin exposure varied. The TCR originated in a human donor with classical Hodgkin lymphoma. V gene TRBV11-3 combines with J gene TRBJ2-7; no clear D gene. Sequencing used peripheral blood mononuclear cells (PBMCs), obtained before the second cycle of nivolumab. As DNA, the CDR3 is TGTGCCAGCAGCCCCCTAGGCCTGGTGTACGAGCAGTACTTC. This sequence encodes CASSPLGLVYEQYF. Supplemented by reference TRBV11-3 and TRBJ2-7, the full variable domain reads EAGVVQSPRYKIIEKKQPVAFWCNPISGHNTLYWYLQNLGQGPELLIRYENEEAVDDSQLPKDRFSAERLKGVDSTLKIQPAELGDSAVYLCASSPLGLVYEQYFGPGTRLTVT.